Listed below are T cell receptor beta chains from one sample, sequenced in a study of relationships among human T cell subsets. TCRdb processed the multiplex PCR reads anew with MiXCR; each CDR3 protein has one entry. The repertoire holds roughly 15,000 distinct CDR3 sequences, with roughly 64% as singletons. The source material was total T cells sorted from blood. Receptor source: a man aged 35 to 55 in good health. The CDR3 runs from the conserved cysteine through the conserved F or W.

cdr3_aa | j_call | v_call
CASSSPRQGSYYGYTF | TRBJ1-2 | TRBV28
CASTPLAGSSYNEQFF | TRBJ2-1 | TRBV12-3/TRBV12-4
CALPGQYGYTF | TRBJ1-2 | TRBV27
CASVPDRGRNINEQFF | TRBJ2-1 | TRBV5-4
CSARVPLGQGIQPQHF | TRBJ1-5 | TRBV20-1
CASRFTGGDSYNEQFF | TRBJ2-1 | TRBV12-3/TRBV12-4
CASSHSGVYEQYF | TRBJ2-7 | TRBV5-6
CASSLGGAGNQPQHF | TRBJ1-5 | TRBV5-1
CSARGRLAGSYNEQFF | TRBJ2-1 | TRBV20-1
CASNSLVGGTDNEQFF | TRBJ2-1 | TRBV4-1
CASSLTSPGAQYF | TRBJ2-3 | TRBV7-9
CASRRTLGDEKLFF | TRBJ1-4 | TRBV27
CASSWGAVNEQFF | TRBJ2-1 | TRBV27
CASSPGLAGEYQETQYF | TRBJ2-5 | TRBV4-1
CASSLGGLSTDTQYF | TRBJ2-3 | TRBV28
CASSARGRGPETQYF | TRBJ2-5 | TRBV6-5
CASSSGTSDYNEQFF | TRBJ2-1 | TRBV5-1
CASSLGDRGRNGQFF | TRBJ2-1 | TRBV5-1
CASSALAGGDTQYF | TRBJ2-3 | TRBV12-3/TRBV12-4
CASSRTGSYEQYF | . | TRBV6-1
CASSQDHGLVTYEQYF | TRBJ2-7 | TRBV4-2
CASSYMGGFTDTQYF | TRBJ2-3 | TRBV11-2
CAYRLPGLAGGYTF | TRBJ1-2 | TRBV30
CASTGGTEAFF | TRBJ1-1 | TRBV11-2
CASSPNTADTQYF | TRBJ2-3 | TRBV11-2
CASRLEGITEAFF | TRBJ1-1 | TRBV6-1
CASTGQPNTEAFF | TRBJ1-1 | TRBV6-1
CSARDWAGAEKLFF | TRBJ1-4 | TRBV20-1
CASSLEASRETQYF | TRBJ2-5 | TRBV5-1
CASSLIAGMYEQYF | TRBJ2-7 | TRBV11-2
CASSTWTGENIQYF | TRBJ2-4 | TRBV7-8
CASSFSYNSPLHF | TRBJ1-6 | TRBV27
CASSLSQTNTEAFF | TRBJ1-1 | TRBV12-3/TRBV12-4
CASSLEGAGGGTQYF | TRBJ2-3 | TRBV12-3/TRBV12-4
CASSFSGPTYEQYF | TRBJ2-7 | TRBV5-1
CASSPAPGGSYEQYF | TRBJ2-7 | TRBV28
CASSLTGGNTEAFF | TRBJ1-1 | TRBV7-9
CASSFNENGYTF | TRBJ1-2 | TRBV12-3/TRBV12-4
CAWSRGSGRGNEQFF | TRBJ2-1 | TRBV30
CAWDGNYGYTF | TRBJ1-2 | TRBV30
CASSFRSRETQYF | TRBJ2-5 | TRBV12-3/TRBV12-4
CASSGAGGRRSDTQYF | TRBJ2-3 | TRBV28
CASSFRDSPLHF | TRBJ1-6 | TRBV27
CASSWTSGGREQFF | TRBJ2-1 | TRBV28
CAISRQGDGDEQYF | TRBJ2-7 | TRBV10-3
CASRTGRGYEQYF | TRBJ2-7 | TRBV28
CSASSETLNTEAFF | TRBJ1-1 | TRBV20-1
CASSAGTSGSVFF | TRBJ2-1 | TRBV19
CASSPTPSSYNEQFF | TRBJ2-1 | TRBV28
CASSSIAGPSYEQYF | TRBJ2-7 | TRBV11-2
CASKEGRNTEAFF | TRBJ1-1 | TRBV2